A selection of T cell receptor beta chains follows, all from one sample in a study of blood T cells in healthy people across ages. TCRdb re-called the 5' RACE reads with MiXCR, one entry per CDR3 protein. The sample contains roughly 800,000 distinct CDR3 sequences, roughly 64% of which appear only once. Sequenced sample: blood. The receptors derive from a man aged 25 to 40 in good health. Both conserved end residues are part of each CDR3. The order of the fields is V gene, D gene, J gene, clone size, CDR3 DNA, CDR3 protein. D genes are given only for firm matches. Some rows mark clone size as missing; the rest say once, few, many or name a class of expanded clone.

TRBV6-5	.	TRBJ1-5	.	TGTGCCAGCAGTTCCCCCCGCCCTGGGGGATATAGCAATCAGCCCCAGCATTTT	CASSSPRPGGYSNQPQHF
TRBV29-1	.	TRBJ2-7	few	TGCAGCGTTGATTTTCCCAGGAGCCCCTACAATGAGCAGTACTTC	CSVDFPRSPYNEQYF
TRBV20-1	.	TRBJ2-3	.	TGCAGTGCTAGAAGCCCGGGACCGAAGTACACAGATACGCAGTATTTT	CSARSPGPKYTDTQYF
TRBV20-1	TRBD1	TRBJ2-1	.	TGCAGCGGGACAGCTTTTAATGAGCAGTTCTTC	CSGTAFNEQFF
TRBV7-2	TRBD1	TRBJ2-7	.	TGTGCCAGCAGCCCCGACAGGGGGAGCGAGCAGTACTTC	CASSPDRGSEQYF
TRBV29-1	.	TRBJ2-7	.	TGCAGCGGTGAATTACAATACGAGCAGTACTTC	CSGELQYEQYF
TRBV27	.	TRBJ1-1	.	TGTGCCAGCAGTTTATCCAGTGGGTACACTGAAGCTTTCTTT	CASSLSSGYTEAFF
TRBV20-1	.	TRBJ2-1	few	TGCAGTGCTAGAGATCCGGTCGGCGGGTATTTCTACAATGAGCAGTTCTTC	CSARDPVGGYFYNEQFF
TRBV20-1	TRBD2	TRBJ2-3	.	TGCAGTGCTAGAGATCTGGGGACTAGCGGGACCAGGCGAGATACGCAGTATTTT	CSARDLGTSGTRRDTQYF
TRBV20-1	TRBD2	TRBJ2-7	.	TGCAGTGTAACGACTAGCGGGACCTACGAGCAGTACTTC	CSVTTSGTYEQYF
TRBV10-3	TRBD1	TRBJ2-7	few	TGTGCCATCAGTGAAGCCGGGACAGAAGTCTCCGAGCAGTACTTC	CAISEAGTEVSEQYF
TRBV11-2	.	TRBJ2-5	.	TGTGCCAGCAGCTTAGTGGGGGGGGGCCCAGAGACCCAGTACTTC	CASSLVGGGPETQYF
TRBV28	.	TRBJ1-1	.	TGTGCCAGTTCGAGGAGGGGGGCCTTACTGAACACTGAAGCTTTCTTT	CASSRRGALLNTEAFF
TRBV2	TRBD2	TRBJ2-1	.	TGTGCCAGCCGGGGACTAGCGGCCAACAATGAGCAGTTCTTC	CASRGLAANNEQFF
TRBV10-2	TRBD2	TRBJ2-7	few	TGCGCCAGCAGCAGACAACTAGCGGGGGCCCCCTACGAGCAGTACTTC	CASSRQLAGAPYEQYF
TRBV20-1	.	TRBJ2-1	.	TGCAGTGCTAGCCCTCTAGGGGGACTATACAATGAGCAGTTCTTC	CSASPLGGLYNEQFF
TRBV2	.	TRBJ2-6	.	TGTGCCAGCAGTGAGACGGATAGCTCTGGGGCCAACGTCCCGACTTTC	CASSETDSSGANVPTF
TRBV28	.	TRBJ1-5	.	TGTGCCAGCAGTTTATTTTATGCCAGAAGTAATCAGCCCCAGCATTTT	CASSLFYARSNQPQHF
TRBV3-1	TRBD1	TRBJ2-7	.	TGTGCCAGCAGCCCTGGGACAGGGATTGCCTACGAGCAGTACTTC	CASSPGTGIAYEQYF
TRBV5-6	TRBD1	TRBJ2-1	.	TGTGCCAGCAGCGATCGCGCTAGGGGACAGGGGCGGAGGAACTACAATGAGCAGTTCTTC	CASSDRARGQGRRNYNEQFF
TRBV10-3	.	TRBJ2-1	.	TGTGCCATCAGGGAGTTCGATGAGCGGTTCTTC	CAIREFDERFF
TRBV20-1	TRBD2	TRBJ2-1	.	TGCAGTGCTAGTGTCCTTTCCCTAGCGGGATACTTCAATGAGCAGTTCTTC	CSASVLSLAGYFNEQFF
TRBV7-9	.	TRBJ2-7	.	TGTGCCAGCAGCGCCACCTCACCCTACGAGCAGTACTTC	CASSATSPYEQYF
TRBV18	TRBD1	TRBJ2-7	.	TGTGCCAGCTCAGGCGGACAGGGAATCAACGAGCAGTACTTC	CASSGGQGINEQYF
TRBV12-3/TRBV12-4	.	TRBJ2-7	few	TGTGCCAGCAGTTTCGGGCTCACCTCCTACGAGCAGTACTTC	CASSFGLTSYEQYF
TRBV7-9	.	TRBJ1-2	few	TGTGCCAGCAGCTTCGAACGGAACTATGGCTACACCTTC	CASSFERNYGYTF
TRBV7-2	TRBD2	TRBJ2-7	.	TGTGCCAGCGGTAGACTAGCGGCCCCCTACGAGCAGTACTTC	CASGRLAAPYEQYF
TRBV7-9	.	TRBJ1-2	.	TGTGCCAGCAGCTTCGATCAGGCGCTCTATGGCTACACCTTC	CASSFDQALYGYTF
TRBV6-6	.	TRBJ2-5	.	TGTGCCAGCAGTTACCACCCAGGGGCGGGAGAGACCCAGTACTTC	CASSYHPGAGETQYF
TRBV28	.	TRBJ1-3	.	TGTGCCAGCGGCCTCCCCAGCACCATATATTTT	CASGLPSTIYF
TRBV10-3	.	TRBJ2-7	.	TGTGCCATCAGTGAGTCCGACAGTCCCTACGAGCAGTACTTC	CAISESDSPYEQYF
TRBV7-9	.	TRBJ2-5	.	TGTGCCAGCAGCTTAGTCGTGGCCGAAGAGACCCAGTACTTC	CASSLVVAEETQYF
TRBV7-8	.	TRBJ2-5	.	TGTGCCAGCAGCGTTGCAGTGGGGATCGAGACCCAGTACTTC	CASSVAVGIETQYF
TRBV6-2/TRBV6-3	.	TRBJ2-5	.	TGTGCCAGCAGACTCCCCCGCGGACGGGAGACCCAGTACTTC	CASRLPRGRETQYF
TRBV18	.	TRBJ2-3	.	TGTGCCAGCTCACCACCTACTTTTCCAGATACGCAGTATTTT	CASSPPTFPDTQYF
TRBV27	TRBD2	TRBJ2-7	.	TGTGCCAGCAGTTTTGTCGGGACTACATCCGAGCAGTACTTC	CASSFVGTTSEQYF
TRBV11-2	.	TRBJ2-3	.	TGTGCCAGCAGCTCTCCCGGGGGTGGGGGGCCCACAGATACGCAGTATTTT	CASSSPGGGGPTDTQYF
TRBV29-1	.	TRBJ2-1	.	TGCAGCGTTGGTGAGCGGTACAATGAGCAGTTCTTC	CSVGERYNEQFF
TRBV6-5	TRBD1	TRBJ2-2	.	TGTGCCAGCAACCAGGGGGATCGCACCGGGGAGCTGTTTTTT	CASNQGDRTGELFF
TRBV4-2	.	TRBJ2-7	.	TGTACCAGCAGCCAAGGAGAGAGACTTTCCTACGAGCAGTACTTC	CTSSQGERLSYEQYF
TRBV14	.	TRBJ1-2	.	TGTGCCAGCAGCCAAGGGGCCAAGGGACGCTATGGCTACACCTTC	CASSQGAKGRYGYTF
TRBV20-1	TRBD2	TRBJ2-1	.	TGCAGTGCCACCTACTCCGGGACTAGCGGGAGGGCCCTCTACAATGAGCAGTTCTTC	CSATYSGTSGRALYNEQFF
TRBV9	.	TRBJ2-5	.	TGTGCCAGCAGCGTAGGCGAGGGACTGCTTGGAGAGACCCAGTACTTC	CASSVGEGLLGETQYF
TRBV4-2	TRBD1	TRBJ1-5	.	TGTGCCAGCAGCTCAAGACAGGGTGGGGGGCAGCCCCAGCATTTT	CASSSRQGGGQPQHF
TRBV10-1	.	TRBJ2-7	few	TGCGCCAGCGGCGAGGGGATAGGTACCTACGAGCAGTACTTC	CASGEGIGTYEQYF
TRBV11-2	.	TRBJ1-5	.	TGTGCCAGCAGCTGGCAGGGCCAGAATAATCAGCCCCAGCATTTT	CASSWQGQNNQPQHF
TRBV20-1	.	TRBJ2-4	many	TGCAGTGCTAGAGGGTGGGAAAACATAGCCAAAAACATTCAGTACTTC	CSARGWENIAKNIQYF
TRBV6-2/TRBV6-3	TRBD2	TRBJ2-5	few	TGTGCCAGCAGTTCCCCCCCTAGCGGGAGGAGAGAGACCCAGTACTTC	CASSSPPSGRRETQYF
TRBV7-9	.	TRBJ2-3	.	TGTGCCGGCAGCCTTCGCGCCGGTGGAGATACGCAGTATTTT	CAGSLRAGGDTQYF
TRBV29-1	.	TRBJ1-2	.	TGCAGCGTTGAAGGTCCGGGGGGGCGTGATGGCTACACCTTC	CSVEGPGGRDGYTF
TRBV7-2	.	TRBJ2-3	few	TGTGCCAGCAGCGCGCTGGGACTGGGGGATACGCAGTATTTT	CASSALGLGDTQYF